This T cell receptor (beta chain) emerged from a study of tumor-infiltrating lymphocytes in oesophageal squamous cell carcinoma. TCRdb independently ran MiXCR on the PCR reads; one entry per CDR3 protein. The sample shows about 25,000 distinct CDR3 sequences, 30% to 40% of them seen only once. This clonotype was counted many times. Germline CDR1 is SGHNT and CDR2 is YENEEA. This CDR3 is 14 amino acids long. V lost 2 bases to trimming and J lost 5 bases; unmatched junction nucleotides: 5. This sequence was found in a male donor with esophageal squamous cell carcinoma. This chain connects TRBV11-3 to TRBJ2-5; TRBD1 matches at 7 bases. The specimen was esophageal tumor tissue. The CDR3 sequence is CASSLRGRRETQYF. DNA of the CDR3: TGTGCCAGCAGCTTAAGGGGGCGGCGGGAGACCCAGTACTTC. The whole variable domain, filled in from reference TRBV11-3 and TRBJ2-5, reads EAGVVQSPRYKIIEKKQPVAFWCNPISGHNTLYWYLQNLGQGPELLIRYENEEAVDDSQLPKDRFSAERLKGVDSTLKIQPAELGDSAVYLCASSLRGRRETQYFGPGTRLLVL.